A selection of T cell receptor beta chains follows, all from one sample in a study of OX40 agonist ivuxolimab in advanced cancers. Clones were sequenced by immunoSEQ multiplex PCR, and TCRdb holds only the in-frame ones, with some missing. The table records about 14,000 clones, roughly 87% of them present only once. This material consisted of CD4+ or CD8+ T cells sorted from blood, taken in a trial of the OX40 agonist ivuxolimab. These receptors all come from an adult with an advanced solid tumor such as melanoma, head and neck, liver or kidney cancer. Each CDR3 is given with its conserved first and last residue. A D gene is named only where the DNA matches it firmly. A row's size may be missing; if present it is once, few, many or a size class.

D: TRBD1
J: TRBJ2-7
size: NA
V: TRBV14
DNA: TGTGCCAGCAGCCGGGGACAGGGGGCCTACGAGCAGTACTTC
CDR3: CASSRGQGAYEQYF

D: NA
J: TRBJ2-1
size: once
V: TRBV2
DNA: TGTGCCAGCAGTGAACGGGCACTGAACACCTACAATGAGCAGTTCTTC
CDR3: CASSERALNTYNEQFF

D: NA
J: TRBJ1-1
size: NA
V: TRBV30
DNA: TGTGCCTGGACAGAAAAAGAAGCTTTCTTT
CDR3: CAWTEKEAFF

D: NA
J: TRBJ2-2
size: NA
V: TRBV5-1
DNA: TGCGCCAGCAGCTTAGAGCCGTGGGAGGAGAACACCGGGGAGCTGTTTTTT
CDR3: CASSLEPWEENTGELFF

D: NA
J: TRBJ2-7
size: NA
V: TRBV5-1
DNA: TGCGCCAGCAGCGGGGACTACGAGCAGTACTTC
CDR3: CASSGDYEQYF

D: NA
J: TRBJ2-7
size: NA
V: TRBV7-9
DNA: TGTGCCAGCAGCCATACGGGATCTACCTCCTACGAGCAGTACTTC
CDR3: CASSHTGSTSYEQYF

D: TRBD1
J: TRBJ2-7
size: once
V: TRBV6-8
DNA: TGTGCCAGCAGTTACCCGGAGCTTGGGCTTCAGGGGGCCTACGAGCAGTACTTC
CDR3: CASSYPELGLQGAYEQYF

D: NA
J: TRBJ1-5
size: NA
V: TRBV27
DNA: TGTGCCAGCAAACAGGGTGGAGGCCAGCCCCAGCATTTT
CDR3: CASKQGGGQPQHF

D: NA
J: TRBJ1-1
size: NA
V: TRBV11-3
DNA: TGTGCCAGCAGCTTAGTAAAGCTTGAAGCTTTCTTT
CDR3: CASSLVKLEAFF

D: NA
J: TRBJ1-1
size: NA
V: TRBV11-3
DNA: TGTGCCAGCAGCTTTTGGGATCCTGAAGCTTTCTTT
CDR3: CASSFWDPEAFF

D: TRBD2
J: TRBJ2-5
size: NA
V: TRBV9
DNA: TGTGCCAGCAGCGGCGGTGGGGGGGTAGAGACCCAGTACTTC
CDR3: CASSGGGGVETQYF

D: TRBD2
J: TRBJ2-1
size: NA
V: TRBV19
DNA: TGTGCCAGTACCGCTCTAGCGGGATTCACCTACAATGAGCAGTTCTTC
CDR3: CASTALAGFTYNEQFF

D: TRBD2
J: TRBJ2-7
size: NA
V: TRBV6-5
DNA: TGTGCCAGCAGTCCTTTCTCGGGGGGCTACGAGCAGTACTTC
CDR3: CASSPFSGGYEQYF

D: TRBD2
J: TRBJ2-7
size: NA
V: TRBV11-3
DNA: TGTGCCAGCAGCCTCATAGCGGGGGACCTAATCTACGAGCAGTACTTC
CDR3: CASSLIAGDLIYEQYF

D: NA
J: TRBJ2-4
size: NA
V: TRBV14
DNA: TGTGCCAGCAGCCGCTCACAGGGATTAGCCAAAAACATTCAGTACTTC
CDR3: CASSRSQGLAKNIQYF

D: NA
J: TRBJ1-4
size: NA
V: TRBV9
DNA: TGTGCCAGCAGCGTAGGAGGAGCAACTAATGAAAAACTGTTTTTT
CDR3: CASSVGGATNEKLFF

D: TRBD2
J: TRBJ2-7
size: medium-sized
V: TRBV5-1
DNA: TGCGCCAGCAGCGAGATAGCGGGAGTCGACGAGCAGTACTTC
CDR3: CASSEIAGVDEQYF

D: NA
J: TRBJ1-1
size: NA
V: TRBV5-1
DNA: TGCGCCAGCAGCTTGGGGACGGTGAACACTGAAGCTTTCTTT
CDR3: CASSLGTVNTEAFF

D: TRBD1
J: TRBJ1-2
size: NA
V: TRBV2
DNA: TGTGCCAGCAGTGAAACAGGGGACTATGGCTACACCTTC
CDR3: CASSETGDYGYTF

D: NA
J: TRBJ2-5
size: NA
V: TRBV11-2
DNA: TGTGCCAGCAGCCCATCGGGGGTTTGGCGTGTCGGGGAGACCCAGTACTTC
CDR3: CASSPSGVWRVGETQYF

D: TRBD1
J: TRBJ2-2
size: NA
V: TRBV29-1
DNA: TGCAGCGTGGAATCAGGGGGCGATTCGGCCGGGGAGCTGTTTTTT
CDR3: CSVESGGDSAGELFF

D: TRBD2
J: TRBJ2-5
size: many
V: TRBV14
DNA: TGTGCCAGCAGCCAAACCAGCGGGAGCCAAGAGTACCAAGAGACCCAGTACTTC
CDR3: CASSQTSGSQEYQETQYF

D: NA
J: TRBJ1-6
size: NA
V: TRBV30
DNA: TGTGCCTGGACCAACGGACAAGAAAATTCACCCCTCCACTTT
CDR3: CAWTNGQENSPLHF

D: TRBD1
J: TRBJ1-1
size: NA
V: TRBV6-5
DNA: TGTGCCAGCAGTCAAATGACAGGGGTGGGTACTGAAGCTTTCTTT
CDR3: CASSQMTGVGTEAFF

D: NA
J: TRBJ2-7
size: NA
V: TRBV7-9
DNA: TGTGCCAGCAGCATAGAGAGTTACGAGCAGTACTTC
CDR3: CASSIESYEQYF

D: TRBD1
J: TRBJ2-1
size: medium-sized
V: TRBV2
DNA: TGTGCCAGCAGCATACCGGGACAGGGGGCTTTGTCCAACGAGCAGTTCTTC
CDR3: CASSIPGQGALSNEQFF

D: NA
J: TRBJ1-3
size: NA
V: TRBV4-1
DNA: TGCGCCAGCAGCCCGTCCCCTACAGGATCTGGAAACACCATATATTTT
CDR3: CASSPSPTGSGNTIYF

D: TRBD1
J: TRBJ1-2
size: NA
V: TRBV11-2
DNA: TGTGCCAGCAGCTCCACAGGGGGCGGGTATGGCTACACCTTC
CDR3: CASSSTGGGYGYTF

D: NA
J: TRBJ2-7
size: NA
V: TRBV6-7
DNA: TGTGCCAGCAGCTTACGGGGGGCCAGGGCCTACGAGCAGTACTTC
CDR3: CASSLRGARAYEQYF

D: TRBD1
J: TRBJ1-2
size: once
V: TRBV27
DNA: TGTGCCAGCAGTCGGGACAGTCTCGTTGGCTACACCTTC
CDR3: CASSRDSLVGYTF

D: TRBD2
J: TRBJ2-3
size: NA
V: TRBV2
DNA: TGTGCCAGCATGGTAGCGGGGGCCGGGGATACGCAGTATTTT
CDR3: CASMVAGAGDTQYF

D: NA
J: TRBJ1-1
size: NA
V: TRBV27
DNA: TGTGCCAGCTGCCAGGGAAGTCTCGCTTTCTTT
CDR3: CASCQGSLAFF

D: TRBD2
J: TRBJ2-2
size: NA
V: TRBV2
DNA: TGTGCCAGTTCCCCCGGGGCTAGCGGATCGAGGCGAATAGCGAACACCGGGGAGCTGTTTTTT
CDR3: CASSPGASGSRRIANTGELFF

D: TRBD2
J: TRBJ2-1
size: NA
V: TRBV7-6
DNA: TGTGCCAGCAGCCCCCGAGGTGGGGAGGTTAGCGGGAGGGCCGAAGCGGAAAATGAGCAGTTCTTC
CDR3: CASSPRGGEVSGRAEAENEQFF

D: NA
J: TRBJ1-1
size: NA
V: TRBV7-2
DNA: TGTGCCGGGACGGGGGACGGGGACACTGAAGCTTTCTTT
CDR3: CAGTGDGDTEAFF

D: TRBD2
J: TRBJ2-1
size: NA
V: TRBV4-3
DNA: TGCGCCAGCAGCCAAGTAAGGCGGGGGGGCGTCTACAATGAGCAGTTCTTC
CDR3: CASSQVRRGGVYNEQFF

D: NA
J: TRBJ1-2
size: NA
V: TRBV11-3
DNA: TGTGCCAGCAGCTTAGTGGGTCCTGATGGTGCCTATGGCTACACCTTC
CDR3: CASSLVGPDGAYGYTF

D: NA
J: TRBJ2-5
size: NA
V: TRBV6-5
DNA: TGTGCCAGCAGTTACGAGGCGACACCCGCTAAAGAGACCCAGTACTTC
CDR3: CASSYEATPAKETQYF

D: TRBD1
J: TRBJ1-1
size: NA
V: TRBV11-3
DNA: TGTGCCAGCAGTTCTGACAGGGTGGGTGCTTTCTTT
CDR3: CASSSDRVGAFF

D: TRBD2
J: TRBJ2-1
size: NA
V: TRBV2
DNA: TGTGCCAGCAGGGCGACTAGCGACGAGCAGTTCTTC
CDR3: CASRATSDEQFF

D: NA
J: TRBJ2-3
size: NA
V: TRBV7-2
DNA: TGTGCCAGCAGCTTCCGGGACCTACTTAGGGGGGGGTATTTT
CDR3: CASSFRDLLRGGYF

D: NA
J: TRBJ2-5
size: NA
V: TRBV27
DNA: TGTGCCGCCCCACTACACCCCGGGACAACCCCGGGGGGGACCCAGTACTTC
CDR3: CAAPLHPGTTPGGTQYF

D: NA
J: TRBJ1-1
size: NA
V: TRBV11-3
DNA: TGTGCCAGCAGCTTATTTTTAAGACAGACTGAAGCTTTCTTT
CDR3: CASSLFLRQTEAFF

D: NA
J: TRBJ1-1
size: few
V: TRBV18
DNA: TGTGCCAGCTCACCCCCCAACAGTGAAGCTTTCTTT
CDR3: CASSPPNSEAFF

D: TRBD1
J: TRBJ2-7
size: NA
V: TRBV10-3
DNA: TGTGCCATCAGTAAGGGACAGAGCTCCTACGAGCAGTACTTC
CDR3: CAISKGQSSYEQYF

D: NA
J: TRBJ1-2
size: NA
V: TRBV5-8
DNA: TGTGCCAGCAGCTCAGAAACCCCGGTGGGCCCCCCCTATGGCTACACCTTC
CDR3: CASSSETPVGPPYGYTF

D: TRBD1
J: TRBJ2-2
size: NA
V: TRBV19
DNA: TGTGCCTCAGTAGGTTGGACAGGGGGCCGTCCTGGGGAGCTGTTTTTT
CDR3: CASVGWTGGRPGELFF

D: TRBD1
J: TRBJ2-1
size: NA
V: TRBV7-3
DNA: TGTGCCAGCAGCTTAGAAGGGACAGGGGCATACAATGAGCAGTTCTTC
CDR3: CASSLEGTGAYNEQFF

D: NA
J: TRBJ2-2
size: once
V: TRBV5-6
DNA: TGTGCCAGCACCCCCCTGGTGGATACCACCGGGGAGCTGTTTTTT
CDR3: CASTPLVDTTGELFF

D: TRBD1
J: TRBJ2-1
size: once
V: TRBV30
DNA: TGTGCCTGGACACAGGGGAGTGAGCAGTTCTTC
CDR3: CAWTQGSEQFF

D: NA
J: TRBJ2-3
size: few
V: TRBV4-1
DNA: TGCGCCAGCAGCCAAAAGGCCCTTAGTAAGGCAGATACGCAGTATTTT
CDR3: CASSQKALSKADTQYF

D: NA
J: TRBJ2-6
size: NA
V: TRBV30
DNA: TGTGCCTGTAGTGGAATTGGGGCCAACGTCCTGACTTTC
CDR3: CACSGIGANVLTF

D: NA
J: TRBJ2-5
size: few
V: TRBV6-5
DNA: TGTGCCAGCAGTTACTCTGCAGAGACCCAGTACTTC
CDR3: CASSYSAETQYF

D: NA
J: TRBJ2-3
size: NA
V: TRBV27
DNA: TGTGCCAGCAGTTCGATGGGCCCAGATACGCAGTATTTT
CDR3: CASSSMGPDTQYF

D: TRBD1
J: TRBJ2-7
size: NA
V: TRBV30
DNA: TGTGCCTGGAGTGCTGGACAGGGGTCCTACGAGCAGTACTTC
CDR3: CAWSAGQGSYEQYF

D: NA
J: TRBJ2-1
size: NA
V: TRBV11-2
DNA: TGTGCCAGCACCAGTTACAATGAGCAGTTCTTC
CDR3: CASTSYNEQFF

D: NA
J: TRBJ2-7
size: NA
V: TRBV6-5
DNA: TGTGCCAGCACCCTGGACGGCTATCGAGGCGAGCAGTACTTC
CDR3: CASTLDGYRGEQYF

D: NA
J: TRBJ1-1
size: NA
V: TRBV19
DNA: TGTGCCAGTAGTATCCGATCTGAAGCTTTCTTT
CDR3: CASSIRSEAFF

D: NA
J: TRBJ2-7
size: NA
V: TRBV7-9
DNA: TGTGCCAGCAGCCCTATTGACGAATACGAGCAGTACTTC
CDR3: CASSPIDEYEQYF

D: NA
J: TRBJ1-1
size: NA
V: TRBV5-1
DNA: TGCGCCAGCAGCGAAGGACGGGGTACAGACACTGAAGCTTTCTTT
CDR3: CASSEGRGTDTEAFF